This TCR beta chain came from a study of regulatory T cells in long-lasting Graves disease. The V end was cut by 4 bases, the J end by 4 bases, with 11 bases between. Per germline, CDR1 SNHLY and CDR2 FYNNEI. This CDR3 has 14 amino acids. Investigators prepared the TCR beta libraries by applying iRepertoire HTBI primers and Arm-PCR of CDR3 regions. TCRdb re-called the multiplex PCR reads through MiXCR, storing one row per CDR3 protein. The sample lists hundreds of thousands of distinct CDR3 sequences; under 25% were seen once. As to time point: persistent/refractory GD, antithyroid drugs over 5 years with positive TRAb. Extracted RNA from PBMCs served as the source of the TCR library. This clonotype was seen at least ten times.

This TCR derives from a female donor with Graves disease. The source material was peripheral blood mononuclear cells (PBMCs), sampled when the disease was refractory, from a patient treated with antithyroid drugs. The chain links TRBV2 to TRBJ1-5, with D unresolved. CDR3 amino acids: CASSVQNWNQPQHF. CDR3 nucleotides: TGTGCCAGCAGTGTGCAAAATTGGAATCAGCCCCAGCATTTT.